Following are 2 T cell receptor beta chains from one sample sequenced in a study of molecular identifiers for immune sequencing clone quantification. From the PCR reads, TCRdb called clonotypes with MiXCR, one entry per CDR3 protein. The table lists roughly 65,000 distinct CDR3 sequences, over 15% of them singletons, with 1.3% to 1.5% in the top ten. Sequences were obtained from naive CD8+ T cells from blood, with Jurkat cell RNA spiked in. Subset described: FACS-sorted CD8+CD4-CCR7+CD45RA+ naive T cells. These receptor sequences come from a human donor in good health. Some libraries in this study had Jurkat cell RNA spiked in.

The sample holds many counts of this clonotype. This chain links TRBV11-2 with TRBJ2-7, with D tentatively TRBD2 (5 bases). The CDR3 contains 12 residues. V was pared by 1 base and J by 7 bases, with 8 bases between. Germline V gives CDR1 SGHAT, CDR2 FQNNGV. This chain's CDR3 is CASSLGSVEQYF. For the CDR3, the DNA is TGTGCCAGCAGCTTAGGTAGCGTTGAGCAGTACTTC.

V is TRBV5-6 and J is TRBJ2-1, with 15 bases that match TRBD2. With V trimmed by 4 bases and J by 1 base, 3 bases remained unmatched. There are 17 residues in the CDR3. Germline assignment: CDR1 SGHDT and CDR2 YYEEEE. The CDR3 DNA reads TGTGCCAGCAGCGAGGGACTAGCGGGAGGATCCTACAATGAGCAGTTCTTC. Translating gives CASSEGLAGGSYNEQFF.